What follows are 7 T cell receptor beta chains derived from one specimen sequenced in a study of T cells after posttransplantation cyclophosphamide. Clones were sequenced by immunoSEQ multiplex PCR, and TCRdb holds only the in-frame ones, with some missing. This sample carries more than 50,000 clones, roughly 84% of them seen once, and the ten largest clones take about 2.6%. Sequencing was carried out using PBMCs. The receptor source for this set is a man aged 25 to 40 with a blood cancer, CMV-positive, and with a related stem cell donor.

The chain employs TRBV6-5 and TRBJ2-5; no definite D call. Germline CDR1 and CDR2: MNHEY and SVGAGI. The CDR3 is 14 amino acids. Trimming removed 5 bases at V and 1 base at J, with 11 bases between. The CDR3, as DNA: TGTGCCAGCAGTCGCTATTCCCCCCAAGAGACCCAGTACTTC. Translation: CASSRYSPQETQYF.

The genes are TRBV7-3 and TRBJ2-6, with 10 positions matching TRBD2. This CDR3 spans 16 amino acids. Looked up from germline, CDR1 is SGHTA and CDR2 is FQGTGA. Trimming took 5 bases from V and 4 from J; bases not matched to a gene: 5. This CDR3 is CASSLLAGPGANVLTF. The CDR3 DNA is TGTGCCAGCAGCCTACTAGCGGGGCCGGGGGCCAACGTCCTGACTTTC. The whole variable domain, remainder taken from reference TRBV7-3 and TRBJ2-6, is GAGVSQTPSNKVTEKGKYVELRCDPISGHTALYWYRQSLGQGPEFLIYFQGTGAADDSGLPNDRFFAVRPEGSVSTLKIQRTERGDSAVYLCASSLLAGPGANVLTFGAGSRLTVL.

V usage is TRBV27 and J usage is TRBJ2-3; D is possibly TRBD2 (5 bases). The CDR3 consists of 14 residues. The V and J ends lost 5 bases and 4 bases respectively, with 13 bases between them. In germline, CDR1 is MNHEY, CDR2 SMNVEV (reference sequence). This CDR3 reads CASSPRDRADTQYF. CDR3 DNA sequence: TGTGCCAGCAGTCCCCGGGATCGGGCAGATACGCAGTATTTT.

Written as DNA, the CDR3 is TGTGCCAACTATTACAGGATAACCCCCTACGAGCAGTACTTC. It encodes CANYYRITPYEQYF. J is TRBJ2-7 and V is TRBV6-4; maybe TRBD1 (5 bases). The germline CDR1 and CDR2 sequences are MRHNA and SNTAGT. V dropped 10 bases and J dropped 2 bases, with 18 bases sitting between them. The CDR3 totals 14 residues.

The genes are TRBV18 and TRBJ2-7; tentative D call: TRBD1 (5 bases). This CDR3 is 15 amino acids long. Per germline, CDR1 KGHSH and CDR2 LQKENI. V was clipped by 0 bases and J by 3 bases, with 12 bases between them. Here the CDR3 reads CASSPPQATHYEQYF. CDR3 in DNA: TGTGCCAGCTCACCACCACAGGCTACTCACTACGAGCAGTACTTC.

The J gene is TRBJ2-7, the V gene TRBV25-1, with 9 bases identical to TRBD2. After removal of 5 bases from V and 5 bases from J, the junction contained 13 bases not matched to a gene. From germline, CDR1 is MGHDK and CDR2 SYGVNS. This CDR3 contains 16 residues. CDR3 protein: CASSSNRAQRGDEQYF. In DNA, the CDR3 is TGTGCCAGCAGTTCAAACAGGGCACAGCGGGGGGACGAGCAGTACTTC.

This clone was picked up a small number of times. The J gene is TRBJ1-1, the V gene TRBV11-2, with D maybe TRBD1 (5 bases). The CDR3 is 15 amino acids. Trimming removed 5 bases at V and 1 base at J, with 14 bases between. Germline V gene data show CDR1 as SGHAT and CDR2 as FQNNGV. In nucleotides, the CDR3 is TGTGCCAGCAGCCCTCCGTCGGGGGGGAACACTGAAGCTTTCTTT. Translation gives CASSPPSGGNTEAFF.